A selection of T cell receptor beta chains follows, all from one sample in a study of T-cell reconstitution after alpha-beta-depleted transplantation in children. TCRdb processed the PCR reads anew with MiXCR; each CDR3 protein has one entry. The table records 900,000 or so distinct CDR3 sequences, approximately 15% of them present only once. This material consisted of PBMCs, mostly from graft donor cells, taken 360 days after TCRalphabeta/CD19-depleted stem cell transplant. The source of these receptors is a male patient younger than 18 who had a stem cell transplant for acute lymphoblastic leukemia, so the T cells may come from the graft donor. Each CDR3 is given with its conserved first and last residue. A D gene is named only where the DNA matches it firmly. Clone size is shown for a subset of rows, as once, few, many or a class of expanded clone.

v_call	j_call	d_call	clone_size	cdr3_length	cdr3_nt	cdr3_aa
TRBV2	TRBJ2-2	-	few	13	TGTGCCAGCAACAAACTCTTCACCGGGGAGCTGTTTTTT	CASNKLFTGELFF
TRBV12-3/TRBV12-4	TRBJ2-6	-	-	15	TGTGCCAGCAGCCGATGGTCGACTGGGGCCAACGTCCTGACTTTC	CASSRWSTGANVLTF
TRBV7-3	TRBJ1-1	-	few	15	TGTGCCAGCAGCTTAAACGGCGGCAGTCTTACTGAAGCTTTCTTT	CASSLNGGSLTEAFF
TRBV20-1	TRBJ1-2	-	-	13	TGCAGTGCTAGAGAAGTAGGCCGGGAAACCCGTCTCTTC	CSAREVGRETRLF
TRBV2	TRBJ2-4	TRBD1	-	18	TGTGCCATCTTTTCCGTGGATACAGGGGGCAAGGCCAAAAACATTCAGTACTTC	CAIFSVDTGGKAKNIQYF
TRBV20-1	TRBJ2-1	TRBD2	few	15	TGCAGTGCTAGATTCGGGACTAGAACCTACAATGAGCAGTTCTTC	CSARFGTRTYNEQFF
TRBV27	TRBJ2-6	-	few	15	TGTGCCAGCCGCGACGCGGGTGACGGGGCCAACGTCCTGACTTTC	CASRDAGDGANVLTF
TRBV4-1	TRBJ2-2	-	few	15	TGCGCCAGCAGCCTGACAGACGGGAACACCGGGGAGCTGTTTTTT	CASSLTDGNTGELFF
TRBV10-2	TRBJ1-5	-	few	16	TGCGCCAGCAGTGAGTTGGAGTGGGGGAGCAATCAGCCCCAGCATTTT	CASSELEWGSNQPQHF
TRBV5-1	TRBJ2-1	TRBD1	-	16	TGCGCCAGCAGCTTGGGTACCGGGACAGGGAGAAATGAGCAGTTCTTC	CASSLGTGTGRNEQFF
TRBV7-9	TRBJ1-5	TRBD1	few	14	TGTGCCAGCAGCCTGACAGGGGCGGGCCAGCCCCAGCATTTT	CASSLTGAGQPQHF
TRBV18	TRBJ1-1	TRBD1	-	16	TGTGCCAGCTCACCACCGGGGACAGGCGGGGGAACTGAAGCTTTCTTT	CASSPPGTGGGTEAFF
TRBV5-1	TRBJ2-7	TRBD2	once	14	TGCGCCAGCAGCCCCCTGGCGGGGGTACGCGAGCAGTACTTC	CASSPLAGVREQYF
TRBV7-3	TRBJ2-1	-	-	22	TGTGCCAGCAGCTTAACCCCATCTCCCGACCCGGCGAGCACGAGCTCCTACAATGAGCAGTTCTTC	CASSLTPSPDPASTSSYNEQFF
TRBV4-1	TRBJ2-2	-	few	14	TGCGCCAGCAGCTTCCTCCAGGGAACCGGGGAGCTGTTTTTT	CASSFLQGTGELFF
TRBV7-7	TRBJ2-1	-	many	14	TGTGCCAGCAGCTTAGATCCCGGGATAAGGGAGCAGTTCTTC	CASSLDPGIREQFF
TRBV7-2	TRBJ2-1	-	few	14	TGTGCCAGCAGCTTAGCAGCTTCGGGTGCGGAGCAGTTCTTC	CASSLAASGAEQFF
TRBV9	TRBJ1-5	TRBD1	many	14	TGTGCCAGCAGCTGGGGACAGGGAGATCAGCCCCAGCATTTT	CASSWGQGDQPQHF
TRBV12-3/TRBV12-4	TRBJ2-2	-	-	16	TGTGCCAGCAGGCTACAGGGACCCCTGAACACCGGGGAGCTGTTTTTT	CASRLQGPLNTGELFF
TRBV4-1	TRBJ2-3	TRBD2	many	14	TGCGCCAGCAGGGAAGCGGGGCGCACAGATACGCAGTATTTT	CASREAGRTDTQYF
TRBV11-2	TRBJ2-1	TRBD1	few	15	TGTGCCAGCAGCTTAGCAGCGACAGGGAACAATGAGCAGTTCTTC	CASSLAATGNNEQFF
TRBV6-2/TRBV6-3	TRBJ2-5	TRBD2	few	15	TGTGCCAGCAGGCCTGGAGTAGCGGGAGGCGAGACCCAGTACTTC	CASRPGVAGGETQYF
TRBV12-3/TRBV12-4	TRBJ2-7	-	many	13	TGTGCCAGCAGTTTAGGAAAGACCTACGAGCAGTACTTC	CASSLGKTYEQYF
TRBV5-1	TRBJ1-4	-	many	13	TGCGCCAGCAGCCCCGGACGTGGTGAAAAACTGTTTTTT	CASSPGRGEKLFF